A selection of T cell receptor beta chains follows, all from one sample in a study of response to subunit inactivated influenza vaccine. Using its own MiXCR run on the RT-PCR reads, TCRdb lists one record per CDR3 protein. Of fewer than 600,000 distinct CDR3 sequences listed, 6% to 9% are singletons. The sample was PBMCs from blood, taken approximately 25 months after vaccination. Source of these receptors: a man aged 45 to 75 who received an inactivated influenza vaccine. Both conserved end residues are part of each CDR3. A D gene is named only where the DNA matches it firmly. Size values are once, few and many counts, or a class for expanded clones, and some rows have none.

TRBJ2-1	.	TRBD2	16	TRBV25-1	CASSARLAGGYNEQFF	TGTGCCAGCAGCGCCAGACTAGCGGGAGGCTACAATGAGCAGTTCTTC
TRBJ2-6	many	.	15	TRBV7-2	CASSFRSSGANVLTF	TGTGCCAGCAGCTTTAGGAGCTCTGGGGCCAACGTCCTGACTTTC
TRBJ1-4	.	TRBD1	17	TRBV12-3/TRBV12-4	CASSPLPPGQGNEKLFF	TGTGCCAGCAGCCCCCTACCCCCGGGACAGGGTAATGAAAAACTGTTTTTT
TRBJ2-2	many	TRBD2	15	TRBV30	CAWNLNGGATGELFF	TGTGCCTGGAATCTGAACGGGGGGGCGACCGGGGAGCTGTTTTTT
TRBJ2-7	few	.	13	TRBV7-2	CASSSIPNYEQYF	TGTGCCAGCAGCTCGATACCCAACTACGAGCAGTACTTC
TRBJ2-1	many	.	13	TRBV4-1	CASKGISYNEQFF	TGCGCCAGCAAGGGGATCTCCTACAATGAGCAGTTCTTC
TRBJ1-1	few	.	17	TRBV7-9	CASSLGDSRWMNTEAFF	TGTGCCAGCAGCTTAGGGGACTCTCGATGGATGAACACTGAAGCTTTCTTT
TRBJ2-1	.	TRBD1	15	TRBV29-1	CSVGPGQVIYNEQFF	TGCAGCGTGGGGCCGGGACAGGTCATCTACAATGAGCAGTTCTTC
TRBJ2-1	many	TRBD2	17	TRBV11-2	CASSLRAGGGPYNEQFF	TGTGCCAGCAGCTTACGGGCCGGCGGGGGGCCGTACAATGAGCAGTTCTTC
TRBJ2-1	many	TRBD1	15	TRBV12-3/TRBV12-4	CASTRGTGIYNEQFF	TGTGCCAGCACTCGCGGGACAGGTATTTACAATGAGCAGTTCTTC
TRBJ2-3	.	TRBD2	16	TRBV29-1	CSVWKTSGGRTDTQYF	TGCAGCGTATGGAAGACTAGCGGGGGGAGGACAGATACGCAGTATTTT
TRBJ2-7	.	.	15	TRBV7-6	CASSLDSSYTYEQYF	TGTGCCAGCAGCTTGGACAGCTCCTATACCTACGAGCAGTACTTC
TRBJ2-5	.	.	15	TRBV10-3	CAISETTLKGETQYF	TGTGCCATCAGTGAGACAACCCTCAAAGGAGAGACCCAGTACTTC
TRBJ2-3	few	.	16	TRBV12-3/TRBV12-4	CASSLFVGRFTDTQYF	TGTGCCAGCAGTTTATTTGTGGGACGGTTCACAGATACGCAGTATTTT
TRBJ2-3	few	.	13	TRBV24-1	CATTDMYTDTQYF	TGTGCCACCACCGACATGTACACAGATACGCAGTATTTT
TRBJ2-3	.	.	13	TRBV7-3	CASSLRPGDTQYF	TGTGCCAGCAGCTTAAGGCCAGGAGATACGCAGTATTTT
TRBJ1-2	many	TRBD1	14	TRBV10-3	CAISQTGTPYGYTF	TGTGCCATCAGCCAGACAGGGACCCCTTATGGCTACACCTTC
TRBJ1-4	.	.	15	TRBV12-3/TRBV12-4	CASRQTGATNEKLFF	TGTGCCAGCAGACAGACGGGTGCAACTAATGAAAAACTGTTTTTT